This T cell receptor (beta chain) originates from a study of CD4 T cells in relation to SARS-CoV-2 and coronaviruses. Overall study context: ViraFEST: roughly ten-day antigen culture of PBMCs, then TCR beta CDR3 sequencing.

Worth noting for this clone: The antigen is unknown.

Study results and caveats: Samples before the pandemic and after infection were not matched within any donor.

Clones were sequenced by immunoSEQ multiplex PCR, and TCRdb holds only the in-frame ones, with some missing. The profile covers some 11,000 clones, with around 84% appearing a single time and over 25% taken by the ten largest. Before the COVID-19 pandemic, during about 2011-2019, CD4+ T cells were taken from unexposed donors. CD4+ T cells were isolated from the cells after about 11 days of culture. CDR3 length: 13 amino acids. V was cut by 4 bases and J by 6 bases, with 10 bases left in between. CDR1 and CDR2 (germline): SNHLY, FYNNEI. Sequencing was done on a sample of CD4+ T cells from PBMCs, cultured in vitro. This chain connects TRBV2 to TRBJ2-4; D is uncertain. The clonotype originates from a human donor in good health. The CDR3 DNA sequence: TGTGCCAGCAGTGTCCTCGAAGGAAACATTCAGTACTTC. Residues: CASSVLEGNIQYF. Supplemented by reference TRBV2 and TRBJ2-4, the full variable domain reads EPEVTQTPSHQVTQMGQEVILRCVPISNHLYFYWYRQILGQKVEFLVSFYNNEISEKSEIFDDQFSVERPDGSNFTLKIRSTKLEDSAMYFCASSVLEGNIQYFGAGTRLSVL.